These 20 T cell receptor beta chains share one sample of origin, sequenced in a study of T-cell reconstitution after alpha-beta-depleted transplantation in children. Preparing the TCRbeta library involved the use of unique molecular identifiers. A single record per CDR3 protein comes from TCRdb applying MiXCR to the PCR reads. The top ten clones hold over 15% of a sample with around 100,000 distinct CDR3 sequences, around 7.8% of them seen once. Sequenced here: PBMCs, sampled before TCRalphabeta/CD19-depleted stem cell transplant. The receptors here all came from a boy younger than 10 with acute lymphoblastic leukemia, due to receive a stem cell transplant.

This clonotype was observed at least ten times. CDR3 coding DNA: TGTGCCAGCAGTTTAATGGCCCCCTACGAGCAGTACTTC. Translation: CASSLMAPYEQYF. The chain carries TRBV7-2 and TRBJ2-7; no clear D. The CDR3 runs 13 residues. The V end was cut by 6 bases, the J end by 2 bases, with 11 bases between. The germline gives CDR1 SGHTA, CDR2 FQGNSA.

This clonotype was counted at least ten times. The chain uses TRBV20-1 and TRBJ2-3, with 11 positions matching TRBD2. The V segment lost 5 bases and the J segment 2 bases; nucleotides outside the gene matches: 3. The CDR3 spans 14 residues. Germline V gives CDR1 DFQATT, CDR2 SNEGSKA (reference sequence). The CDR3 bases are TGCAGTGCTCGACTAGCGGGGCCCACAGATACGCAGTATTTT. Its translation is CSARLAGPTDTQYF.

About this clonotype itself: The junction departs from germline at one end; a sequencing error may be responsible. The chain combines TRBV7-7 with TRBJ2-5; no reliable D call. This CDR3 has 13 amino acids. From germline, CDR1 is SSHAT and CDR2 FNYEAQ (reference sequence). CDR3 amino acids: CASSSGSRETQYF. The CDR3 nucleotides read TGTGCTAGCAGTTCCGGGTCTCGGGAGACCCAGTACTTC.

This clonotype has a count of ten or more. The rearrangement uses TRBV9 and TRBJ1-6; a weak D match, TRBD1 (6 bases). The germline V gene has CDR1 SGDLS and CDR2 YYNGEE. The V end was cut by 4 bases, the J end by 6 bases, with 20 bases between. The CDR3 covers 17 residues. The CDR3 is CASSPDGGAAFNSPLHF. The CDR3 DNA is TGTGCCAGCAGCCCTGATGGGGGGGCAGCATTTAATTCACCCCTCCACTTT.

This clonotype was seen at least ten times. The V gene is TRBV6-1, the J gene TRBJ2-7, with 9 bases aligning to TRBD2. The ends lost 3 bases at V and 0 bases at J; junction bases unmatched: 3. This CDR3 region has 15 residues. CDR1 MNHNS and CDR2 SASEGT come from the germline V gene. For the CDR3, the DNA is TGTGCCAGCAGTGACTTTAGCGGGAGCTCCTACGAGCAGTACTTC. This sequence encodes CASSDFSGSSYEQYF.

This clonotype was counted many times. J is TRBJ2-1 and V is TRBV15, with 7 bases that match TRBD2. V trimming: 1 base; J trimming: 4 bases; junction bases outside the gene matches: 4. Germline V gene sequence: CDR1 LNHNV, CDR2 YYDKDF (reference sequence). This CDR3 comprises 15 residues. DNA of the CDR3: TGTGCCACCAGCAGAGGGGAGCGGGATTACAATGAGCAGTTCTTC. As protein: CATSRGERDYNEQFF.

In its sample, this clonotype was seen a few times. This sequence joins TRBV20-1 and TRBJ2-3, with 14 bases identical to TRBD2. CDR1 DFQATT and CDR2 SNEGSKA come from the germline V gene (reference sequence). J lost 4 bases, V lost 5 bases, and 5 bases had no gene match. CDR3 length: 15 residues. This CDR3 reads CSAGGLAGGSDTQYF. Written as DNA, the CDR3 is TGCAGTGCTGGAGGACTAGCGGGGGGCTCAGATACGCAGTATTTT.

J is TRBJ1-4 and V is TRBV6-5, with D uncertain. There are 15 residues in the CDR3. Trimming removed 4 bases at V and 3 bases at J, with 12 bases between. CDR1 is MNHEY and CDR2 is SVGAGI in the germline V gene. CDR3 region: CASSWSGGPNEKLFF. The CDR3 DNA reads TGTGCCAGCAGTTGGAGCGGCGGCCCTAATGAAAAACTGTTTTTT.

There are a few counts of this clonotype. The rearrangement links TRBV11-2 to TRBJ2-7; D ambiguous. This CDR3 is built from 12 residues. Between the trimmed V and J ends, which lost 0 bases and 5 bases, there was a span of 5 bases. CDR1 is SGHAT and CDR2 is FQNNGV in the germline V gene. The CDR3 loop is CASSLDTHEQYF. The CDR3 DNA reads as TGTGCCAGCAGCTTAGATACCCACGAGCAGTACTTC.

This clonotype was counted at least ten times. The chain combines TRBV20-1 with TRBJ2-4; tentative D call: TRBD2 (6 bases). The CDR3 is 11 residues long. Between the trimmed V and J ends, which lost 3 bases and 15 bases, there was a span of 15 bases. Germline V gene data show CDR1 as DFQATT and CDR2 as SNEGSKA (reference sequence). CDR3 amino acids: CSASAGTSRYF. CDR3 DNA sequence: TGCAGTGCTAGTGCCGGGACTTCAAGGTACTTC.

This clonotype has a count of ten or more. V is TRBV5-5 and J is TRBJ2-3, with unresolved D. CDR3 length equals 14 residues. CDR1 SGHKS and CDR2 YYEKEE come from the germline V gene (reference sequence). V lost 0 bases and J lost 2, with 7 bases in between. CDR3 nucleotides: TGTGCCAGCAGCTTGGCCCCGCTCACAGATACGCAGTATTTT. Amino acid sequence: CASSLAPLTDTQYF.

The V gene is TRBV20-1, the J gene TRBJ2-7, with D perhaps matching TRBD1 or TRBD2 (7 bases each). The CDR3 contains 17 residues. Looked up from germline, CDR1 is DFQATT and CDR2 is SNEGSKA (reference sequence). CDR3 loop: CCARPPPGGGSSYEQYF. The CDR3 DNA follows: TGCTGCGCTAGACCTCCACCAGGGGGGGGAAGCTCCTACGAGCAGTACTTC.

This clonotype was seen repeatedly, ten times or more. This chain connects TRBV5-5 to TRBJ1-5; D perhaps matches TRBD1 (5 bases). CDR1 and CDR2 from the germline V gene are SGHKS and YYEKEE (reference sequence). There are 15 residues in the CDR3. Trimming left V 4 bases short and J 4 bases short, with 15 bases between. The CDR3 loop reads CASSLRDLQNQPQHF. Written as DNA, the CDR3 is TGTGCCAGCAGCCTTAGGGACCTGCAAAATCAGCCCCAGCATTTT.

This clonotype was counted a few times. The CDR3 sequence: CASREKAGEYEQYF. The DNA for the CDR3 is TGTGCCAGCAGGGAAAAAGCGGGAGAATACGAGCAGTACTTC. The chain combines TRBV2 with TRBJ2-7; 8 nucleotides match TRBD2. V shed 6 bases, J shed 4 bases, and the junction held 8 bases outside the gene matches. Per germline, CDR1 SNHLY and CDR2 FYNNEI. The CDR3 loop spans 14 amino acids.

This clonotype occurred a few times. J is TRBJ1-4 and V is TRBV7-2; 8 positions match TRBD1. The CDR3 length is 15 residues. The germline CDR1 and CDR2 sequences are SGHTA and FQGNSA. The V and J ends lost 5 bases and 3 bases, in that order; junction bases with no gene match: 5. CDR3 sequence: CASSPLQGANEKLFF. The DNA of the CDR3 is TGTGCCAGCAGCCCACTACAGGGGGCTAATGAAAAACTGTTTTTT.

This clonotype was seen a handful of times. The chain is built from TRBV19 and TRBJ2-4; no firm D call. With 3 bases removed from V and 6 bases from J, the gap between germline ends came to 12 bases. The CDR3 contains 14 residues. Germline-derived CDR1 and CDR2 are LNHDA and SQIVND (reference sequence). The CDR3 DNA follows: TGTGCCAGTAGTATCACCCCTTGGGGAAACATTCAGTACTTC. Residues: CASSITPWGNIQYF.

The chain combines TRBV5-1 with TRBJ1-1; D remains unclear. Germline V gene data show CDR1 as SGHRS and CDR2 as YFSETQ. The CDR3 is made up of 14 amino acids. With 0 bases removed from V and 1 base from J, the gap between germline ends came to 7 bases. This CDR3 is CASSLGHPNTEAFF. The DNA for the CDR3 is TGCGCCAGCAGCTTGGGACACCCGAACACTGAAGCTTTCTTT.

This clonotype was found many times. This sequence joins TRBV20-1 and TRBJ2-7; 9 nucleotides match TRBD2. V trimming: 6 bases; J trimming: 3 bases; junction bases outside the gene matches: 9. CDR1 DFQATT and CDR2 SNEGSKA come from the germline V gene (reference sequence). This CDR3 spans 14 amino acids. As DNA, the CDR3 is TGCAGTGCCTCGAGGCTAGCGGGATTCTACGAGCAGTACTTC. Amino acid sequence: CSASRLAGFYEQYF.

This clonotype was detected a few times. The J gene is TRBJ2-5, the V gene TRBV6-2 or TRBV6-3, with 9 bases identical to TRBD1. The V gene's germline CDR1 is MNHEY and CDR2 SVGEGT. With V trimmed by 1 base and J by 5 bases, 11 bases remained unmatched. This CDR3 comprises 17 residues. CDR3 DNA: TGTGCCAGCAGTTACTTCTCCCCGGACAGGGGTGGCGAGACCCAGTACTTC. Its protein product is CASSYFSPDRGGETQYF.

CDR3 bases: TGCAGTGCTAGGGGGCCGGGACTAGCCCTAGCCGCAGGCACAGATACGCAGTATTTT. Its protein is CSARGPGLALAAGTDTQYF. The chain employs TRBV20-1 and TRBJ2-3; TRBD2 agrees at 9 bases. V dropped 3 bases and J dropped 1; count of bases not matched to a gene: 17. CDR1 and CDR2 (germline): DFQATT, SNEGSKA (reference sequence). The CDR3 loop spans 19 amino acids.